The TCR beta chain described here comes from a study of shared clonotypes between healthy human individuals. Notes on the study in general: In this cohort, only blood was sampled, and tissue repertoires likely differ. The diversity represented, both genetic and in exposure history, was limited by few donors.

Note on this clone: Its antigen remains unidentified.

All the donors were Caucasian adults who lived in Nashville, Tennessee. It was at deep level that the assay was run. Using immunoSEQ multiplex PCR, the repertoire was profiled, and TCRdb retains in-frame clones only, with some absent. The sample consists of over a million clones, about 96% of them appearing once. This clonotype was sampled from a man under 40 in good health. Material: naive CD4+ T cells sorted from blood. Subset indicated: CD45RA+ positively selected.

The CDR3 sequence: CASSPAADQPQHF. In nucleotides, the CDR3 is TGTGCCAGCAGCCCCGCGGCTGATCAGCCCCAGCATTTT. This chain joins TRBV5-4 and TRBJ1-5; the D is unclear. Per germline, CDR1 SGHNT and CDR2 YYREEE (reference sequence). This CDR3 has 13 residues. Trimming took off 4 bases at V and 5 bases at J, with 10 bases between the two ends.